This T cell receptor beta chain appears in the sequencing data of a study of T cell changes during pregnancy in multiple sclerosis. Germline lookup yields CDR1 MGHRA and CDR2 YSYEKL. V was cut by 3 bases and J by 7 bases, with 15 bases left in between. The CDR3 is made up of 14 amino acids. Measured with immunoSEQ multiplex PCR; TCRdb has only the in-frame clones, and not every one. The sample has roughly 30,000 clones, about 85% seen once. The origin of this receptor is a female donor with multiple sclerosis, enrolled in a pregnancy study. V and J are TRBV4-1 and TRBJ2-5; tentatively, D is TRBD2 (5 bases). The sequenced sample was CD8+ T cells from peripheral blood mononuclear cells, obtained after pregnancy. CDR3 region: CASSQPRERRTQYF. CDR3 DNA sequence: TGCGCCAGCAGCCAGCCGCGAGAGCGGCGGACCCAGTACTTC.